A single sample is the source of the 7 T cell receptor beta chains below, sequenced in a study of patients and donors after allogeneic stem cell transplantation. One entry per CDR3 protein, called by TCRdb with MiXCR from the RT-PCR reads. The profile covers about a million distinct CDR3 sequences, with approximately 18% appearing a single time and around 6% taken by the ten largest. Sequencing used blood, either unsorted or a sorted T cell fraction (not recorded which). The receptors here all came from a human donor who was either an allogeneic HSCT recipient or a stem cell or donor lymphocyte infusion donor (not recorded which). It is not recorded whose cells these are; they may come from a transplant donor.

This clonotype was seen a handful of times. The chain carries TRBV5-4 and TRBJ2-2; 13 positions match TRBD2. With V trimmed by 3 bases and J by 6 bases, 5 bases remained unmatched. Germline lookup yields CDR1 SGHNT and CDR2 YYREEE (reference sequence). This CDR3 is 16 amino acids long. CDR3 loop: CASSSRTSGSAGELFF. CDR3 bases: TGTGCCAGCAGCTCCCGGACTAGCGGGAGTGCCGGGGAGCTGTTTTTT.

The table lists this clonotype with a few counts. This sequence joins TRBV6-1 and TRBJ1-2, with a weak D call TRBD1 (5 bases). This CDR3 comprises 14 residues. Trimming left V 6 bases short and J 0 bases short, with 11 bases between. Germline V lookup: CDR1 MNHNS, CDR2 SASEGT. The CDR3 loop is CASRRRGTNYGYTF. The CDR3, as DNA: TGTGCCAGCAGACGCCGGGGGACTAACTATGGCTACACCTTC.

V usage is TRBV24-1 and J usage is TRBJ2-2; 12 positions match TRBD1. The length of the CDR3 is 15 residues. V shed 8 bases and J 7 bases; nucleotides not matched to a gene: 7. CDR1 and CDR2 (germline): KGHDR, SFDVKD. Here the CDR3 DNA reads TGTGCCACCACCGGGACAGGGGGCCGTAGCGGGGAGCTGTTTTTT. It encodes CATTGTGGRSGELFF.

This clonotype was seen a single time. V usage is TRBV12-3 or TRBV12-4 and J usage is TRBJ1-2; maybe TRBD1 (6 bases). V shed 3 bases and J shed 4 bases, with 15 bases lying between them. The CDR3 has 15 residues. CDR3 in amino acids: CASSLGGRPFYGYTF. The CDR3 bases are TGTGCCAGCAGTTTGGGGGGGCGACCCTTCTATGGCTACACCTTC.

This clonotype was seen a handful of times. The J gene is TRBJ2-6, the V gene TRBV4-2; D possibly uses TRBD1 or TRBD2 (6 bases each). Germline loops: CDR1 LGHNA, CDR2 YNFKEQ. V lost 3 bases and J lost 1, with 19 bases in between. This CDR3 has 19 residues. The CDR3 DNA reads as TGTGCCAGCAGCCAGGGCTTGGGGGCCGGGGGTTCTGGGGCCAACGTCCTGACTTTC. Its protein product is CASSQGLGAGGSGANVLTF.

This clonotype appeared many times. The V and J genes are TRBV12-3 or TRBV12-4 and TRBJ1-1; TRBD1 might be the D (5 bases). V lost 1 base and J 0 bases, leaving 12 bases between the germline ends. The CDR3 consists of 16 residues. This chain's CDR3 is CASSLGRGLMNTEAFF. The CDR3 DNA is TGTGCCAGCAGTTTAGGTAGGGGCCTAATGAACACTGAAGCTTTCTTT.

This clonotype was seen ten or more times. This chain links TRBV4-1 with TRBJ1-3; no clear D gene. The CDR3 extends over 15 amino acids. Trimming cost V 0 bases and J 0 bases, with 6 bases left between them. The germline V gene encodes CDR1 MGHRA and CDR2 YSYEKL. Here the CDR3 DNA reads TGCGCCAGCAGCCAAGAGGGGTTCTCTGGAAACACCATATATTTT. This encodes CASSQEGFSGNTIYF.